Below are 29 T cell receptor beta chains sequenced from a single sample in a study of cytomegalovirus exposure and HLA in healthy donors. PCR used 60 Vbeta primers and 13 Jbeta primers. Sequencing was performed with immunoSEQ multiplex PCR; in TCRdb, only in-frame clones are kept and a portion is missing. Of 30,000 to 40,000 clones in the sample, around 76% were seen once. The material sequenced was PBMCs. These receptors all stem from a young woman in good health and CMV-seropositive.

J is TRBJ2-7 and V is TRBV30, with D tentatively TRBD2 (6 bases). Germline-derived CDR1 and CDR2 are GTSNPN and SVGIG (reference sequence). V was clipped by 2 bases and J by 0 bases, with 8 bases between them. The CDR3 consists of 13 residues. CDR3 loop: CAWSQGGSYEQYF. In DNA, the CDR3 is TGTGCCTGGAGTCAGGGAGGCTCCTACGAGCAGTACTTC.

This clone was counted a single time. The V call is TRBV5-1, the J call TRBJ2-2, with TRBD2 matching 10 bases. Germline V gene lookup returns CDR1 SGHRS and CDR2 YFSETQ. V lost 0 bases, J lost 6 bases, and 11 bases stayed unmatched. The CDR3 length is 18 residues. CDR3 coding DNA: TGCGCCAGCAGCTTGGTCCCAGCGGGAGGGCCCTCTCCCGGGGAGCTGTTTTTT. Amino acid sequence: CASSLVPAGGPSPGELFF.

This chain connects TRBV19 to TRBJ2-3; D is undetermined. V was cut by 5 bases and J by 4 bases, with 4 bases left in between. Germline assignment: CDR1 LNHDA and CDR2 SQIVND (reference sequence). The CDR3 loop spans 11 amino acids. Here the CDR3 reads CASSQSDTQYF. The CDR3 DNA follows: TGTGCCAGTAGTCAATCAGATACGCAGTATTTT.

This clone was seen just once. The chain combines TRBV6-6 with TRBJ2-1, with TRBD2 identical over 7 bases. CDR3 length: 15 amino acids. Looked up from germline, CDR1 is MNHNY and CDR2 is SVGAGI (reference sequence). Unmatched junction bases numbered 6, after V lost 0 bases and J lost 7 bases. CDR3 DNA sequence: TGTGCCAGCAGTTACTCGGGCGGGAGTTGGAATGAGCAGTTCTTC. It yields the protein CASSYSGGSWNEQFF.

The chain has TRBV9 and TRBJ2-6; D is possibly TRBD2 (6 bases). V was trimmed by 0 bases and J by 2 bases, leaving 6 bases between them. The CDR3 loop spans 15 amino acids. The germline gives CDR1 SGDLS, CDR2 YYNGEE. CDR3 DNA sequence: TGTGCCAGCAGCGTAGCGGGGGCTGGGGCCAACGTCCTGACTTTC. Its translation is CASSVAGAGANVLTF. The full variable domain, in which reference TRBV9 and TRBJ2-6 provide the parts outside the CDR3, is DSGVTQTPKHLITATGQRVTLRCSPRSGDLSVYWYQQSLDQGLQFLIQYYNGEERAKGNILERFSAQQFPDLHSELNLSSLELGDSALYFCASSVAGAGANVLTFGAGSRLTVL.

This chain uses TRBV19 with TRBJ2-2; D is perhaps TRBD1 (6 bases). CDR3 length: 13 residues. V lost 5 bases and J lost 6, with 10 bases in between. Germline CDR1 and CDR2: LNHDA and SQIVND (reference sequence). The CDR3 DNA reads TGTGCCAGTAGTCTTTGGGGGCCCGGGGAGCTGTTTTTT. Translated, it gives CASSLWGPGELFF.

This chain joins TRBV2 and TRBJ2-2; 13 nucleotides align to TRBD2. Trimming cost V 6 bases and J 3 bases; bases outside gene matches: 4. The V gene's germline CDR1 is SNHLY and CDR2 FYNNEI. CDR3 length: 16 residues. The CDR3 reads CASRGGLAGYTGELFF. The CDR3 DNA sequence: TGTGCCAGCAGAGGGGGACTAGCGGGATACACCGGGGAGCTGTTTTTT.

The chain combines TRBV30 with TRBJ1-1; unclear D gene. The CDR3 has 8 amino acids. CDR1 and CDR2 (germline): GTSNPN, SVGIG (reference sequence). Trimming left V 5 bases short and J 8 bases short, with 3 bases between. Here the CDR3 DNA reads TGTGCCTGGGAGGAAGCTTTCTTT. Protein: CAWEEAFF.

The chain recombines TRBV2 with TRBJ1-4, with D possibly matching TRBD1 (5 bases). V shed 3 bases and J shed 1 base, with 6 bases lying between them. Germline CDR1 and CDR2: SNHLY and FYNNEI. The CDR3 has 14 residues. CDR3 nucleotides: TGTGCCAGCAGTGACGGGGGAACTAATGAAAAACTGTTTTTT. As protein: CASSDGGTNEKLFF.

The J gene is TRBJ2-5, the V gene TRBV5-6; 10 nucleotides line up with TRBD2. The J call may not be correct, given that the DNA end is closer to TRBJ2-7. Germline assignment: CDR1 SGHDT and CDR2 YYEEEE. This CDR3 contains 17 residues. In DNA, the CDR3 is TGTGCCAGCAGCTTGGGGGGTGGAGCGGGGGGGCGGAACGAGCAGTACTTC. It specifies CASSLGGGAGGRNEQYF.

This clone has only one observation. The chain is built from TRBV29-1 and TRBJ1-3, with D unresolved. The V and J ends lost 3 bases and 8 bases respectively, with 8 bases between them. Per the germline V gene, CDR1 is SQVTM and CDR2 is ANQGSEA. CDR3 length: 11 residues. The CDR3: CSVDGGDTIYF. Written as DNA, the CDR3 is TGCAGCGTTGATGGAGGTGACACCATATATTTT. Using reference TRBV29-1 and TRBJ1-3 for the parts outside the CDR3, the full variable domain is SAVISQKPSRDICQRGTSLTIQCQVDSQVTMMFWYRQQPGQSLTLIATANQGSEATYESGFVIDKFPISRPNLTFSTLTVSNMSPEDSSIYLCSVDGGDTIYFGEGSWLTVV.

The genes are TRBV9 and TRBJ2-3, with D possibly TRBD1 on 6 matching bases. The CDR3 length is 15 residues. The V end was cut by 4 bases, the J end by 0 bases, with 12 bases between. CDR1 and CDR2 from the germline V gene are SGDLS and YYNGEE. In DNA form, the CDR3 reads TGTGCCAGCAGCTCAAACAGGGCTAGCACAGATACGCAGTATTTT. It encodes CASSSNRASTDTQYF.

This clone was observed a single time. The CDR3 coding sequence is TGCGCCAGCAGCCCTGGTACTAGCGGGAGCCCCGATGAGCAGTTCTTC. Its protein is CASSPGTSGSPDEQFF. The rearrangement joins TRBV5-1 to TRBJ2-1, with 11 positions matching TRBD2. The CDR3 sequence is 16 residues long. The junction had 11 bases not matched to a gene; V was cut back by 4 bases and J by 8 bases. Germline-derived CDR1 and CDR2 are SGHRS and YFSETQ.

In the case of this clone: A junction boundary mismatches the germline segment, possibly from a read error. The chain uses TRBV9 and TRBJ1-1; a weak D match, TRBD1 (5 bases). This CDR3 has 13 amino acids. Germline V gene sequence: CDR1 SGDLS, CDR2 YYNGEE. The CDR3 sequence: CASSVEGGTEAFF. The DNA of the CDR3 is TGTGCCAGCAGCGTAGAAGGTGGGACTGAAGCTTTCTTC.

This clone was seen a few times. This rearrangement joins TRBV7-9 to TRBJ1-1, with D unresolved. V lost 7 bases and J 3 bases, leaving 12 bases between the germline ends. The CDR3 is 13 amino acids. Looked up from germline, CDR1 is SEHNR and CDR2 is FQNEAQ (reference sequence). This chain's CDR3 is CASTPQADTEAFF. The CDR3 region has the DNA TGTGCCAGCACCCCCCAGGCTGACACTGAAGCTTTCTTT. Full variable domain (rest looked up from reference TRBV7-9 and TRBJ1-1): DTGVSQNPRHKITKRGQNVTFRCDPISEHNRLYWYRQTLGQGPEFLTYFQNEAQLEKSRLLSDRFSAERPKGSFSTLEIQRTEQGDSAMYLCASTPQADTEAFFGQGTRLTVV.

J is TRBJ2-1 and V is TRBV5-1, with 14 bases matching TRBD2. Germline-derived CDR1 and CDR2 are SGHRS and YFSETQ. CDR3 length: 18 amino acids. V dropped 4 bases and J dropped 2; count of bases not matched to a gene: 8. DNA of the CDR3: TGCGCCAGCAGCGGGACTAGCGGGAGTCAGGGGACCTACAATGAGCAGTTCTTC. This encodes CASSGTSGSQGTYNEQFF.

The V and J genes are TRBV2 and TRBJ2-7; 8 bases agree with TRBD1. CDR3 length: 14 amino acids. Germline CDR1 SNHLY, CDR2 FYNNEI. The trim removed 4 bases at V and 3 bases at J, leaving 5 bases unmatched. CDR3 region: CASSADRGRYEQYF. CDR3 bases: TGTGCCAGCAGTGCTGACAGGGGCCGCTACGAGCAGTACTTC.

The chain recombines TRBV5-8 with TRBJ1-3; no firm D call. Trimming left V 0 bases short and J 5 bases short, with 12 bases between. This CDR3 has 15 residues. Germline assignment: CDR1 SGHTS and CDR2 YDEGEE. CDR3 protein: CASSLVAGVRNTIYF. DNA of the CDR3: TGTGCCAGCAGCTTGGTTGCCGGGGTGAGAAACACCATATATTTT. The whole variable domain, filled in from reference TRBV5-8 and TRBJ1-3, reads EAGVTQSPTHLIKTRGQQATLRCSPISGHTSVYWYQQALGLGLQFLLWYDEGEERNRGNFPPRFSGRQFPNYSSELNVNALELEDSALYLCASSLVAGVRNTIYFGEGSWLTVV.

The CDR3 protein is CASSSLQRGKAELFF. In DNA form, the CDR3 reads TGTGCCAGCAGCTCCCTCCAGAGGGGGAAAGCGGAGCTGTTTTTT. This chain uses TRBV9 with TRBJ2-2; D is possibly TRBD1 (6 bases). This CDR3 spans 15 amino acids. Germline V gene lookup returns CDR1 SGDLS and CDR2 YYNGEE. V lost 4 bases and J 10 bases, leaving 20 bases between the germline ends.

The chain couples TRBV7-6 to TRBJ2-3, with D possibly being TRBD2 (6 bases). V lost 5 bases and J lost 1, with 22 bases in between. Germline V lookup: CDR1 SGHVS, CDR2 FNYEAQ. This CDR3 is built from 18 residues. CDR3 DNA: TGTGCCAGCAGCCTTAGAGGCGGGAAGGGAGCGGGCACAGATACGCAGTATTTT. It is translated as CASSLRGGKGAGTDTQYF.

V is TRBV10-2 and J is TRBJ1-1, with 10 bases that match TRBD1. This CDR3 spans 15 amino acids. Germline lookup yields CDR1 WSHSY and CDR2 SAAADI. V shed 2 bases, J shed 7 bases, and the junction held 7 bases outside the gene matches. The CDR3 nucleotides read TGCGCCAGCAGTGAGGTGGGACAGGGGACCTATGAAGCTTTCTTT. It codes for CASSEVGQGTYEAFF.

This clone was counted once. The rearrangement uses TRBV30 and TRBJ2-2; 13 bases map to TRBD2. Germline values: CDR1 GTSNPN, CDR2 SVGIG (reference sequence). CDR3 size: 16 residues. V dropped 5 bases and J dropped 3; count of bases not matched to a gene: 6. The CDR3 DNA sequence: TGTGCCTGGGAAACTGGGACTAGCGGGGACACCGGGGAGCTGTTTTTT. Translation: CAWETGTSGDTGELFF.

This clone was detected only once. The CDR3 loop reads CAWSVRGDQPQHF. As DNA, the CDR3 is TGTGCCTGGAGTGTACGGGGGGATCAGCCCCAGCATTTT. The chain carries TRBV30 and TRBJ1-5; weak D call: TRBD1 (5 bases). Germline values: CDR1 GTSNPN, CDR2 SVGIG (reference sequence). This CDR3 spans 13 amino acids. The V end lost 0 bases, the J end lost 5 bases, and 8 bases lay between the germline ends.

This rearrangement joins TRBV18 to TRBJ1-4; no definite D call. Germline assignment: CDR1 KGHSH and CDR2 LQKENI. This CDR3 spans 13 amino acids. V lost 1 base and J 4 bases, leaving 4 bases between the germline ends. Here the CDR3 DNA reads TGTGCCAGCTCACCACGACTTAATGAAAAACTGTTTTTT. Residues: CASSPRLNEKLFF.

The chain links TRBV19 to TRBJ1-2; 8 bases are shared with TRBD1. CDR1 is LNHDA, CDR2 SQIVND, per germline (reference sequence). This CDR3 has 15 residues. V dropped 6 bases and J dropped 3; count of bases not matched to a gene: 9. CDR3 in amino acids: CASSNRDRNYYGYTF. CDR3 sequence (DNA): TGTGCCAGTAGCAACAGGGACAGGAATTACTATGGCTACACCTTC.

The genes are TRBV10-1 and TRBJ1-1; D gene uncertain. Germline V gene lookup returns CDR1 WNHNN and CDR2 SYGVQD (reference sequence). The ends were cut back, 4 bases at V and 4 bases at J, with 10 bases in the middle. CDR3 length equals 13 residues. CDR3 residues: CASSAVPSTEAFF. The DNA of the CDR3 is TGCGCCAGCAGTGCCGTCCCGAGCACTGAAGCTTTCTTT.

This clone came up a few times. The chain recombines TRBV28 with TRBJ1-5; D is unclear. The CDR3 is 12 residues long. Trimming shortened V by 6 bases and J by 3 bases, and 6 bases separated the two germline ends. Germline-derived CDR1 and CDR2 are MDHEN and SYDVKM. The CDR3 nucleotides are TGTGCCAGCAGCTACTACAATCAGCCCCAGCATTTT. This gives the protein CASSYYNQPQHF. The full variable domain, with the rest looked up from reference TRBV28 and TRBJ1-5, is DVKVTQSSRYLVKRTGEKVFLECVQDMDHENMFWYRQDPGLGLRLIYFSYDVKMKEKGDIPEGYSVSREKKERFSLILESASTNQTSMYLCASSYYNQPQHFGDGTRLSIL.

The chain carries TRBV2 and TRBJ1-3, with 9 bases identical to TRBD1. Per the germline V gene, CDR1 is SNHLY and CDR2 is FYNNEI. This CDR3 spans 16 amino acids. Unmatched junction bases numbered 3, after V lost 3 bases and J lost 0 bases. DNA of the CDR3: TGTGCCAGCAGTGATATGGGACAGGGCTCTGGAAACACCATATATTTT. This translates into CASSDMGQGSGNTIYF.

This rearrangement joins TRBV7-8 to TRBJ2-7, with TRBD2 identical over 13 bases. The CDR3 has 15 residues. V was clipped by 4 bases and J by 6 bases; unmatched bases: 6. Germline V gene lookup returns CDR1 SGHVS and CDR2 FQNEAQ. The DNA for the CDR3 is TGTGCCAGCAGCTCCTTGACTAGCGGGAGGTCCGAGCAGTACTTC. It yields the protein CASSSLTSGRSEQYF.